This T cell receptor (beta chain) was documented in a study of B cell selection in AIRE deficiency. Study-wide results and caveats: Healthy Tconv contained less than 40% of shared healthy Treg sequences; only TCRbeta sequenced. Patient Tconv cells held about 30% of Treg sequences shared by healthy donors. Shared Treg sequences were biased toward short CDR3s with few non-templated nucleotide insertions. Of 3,000 to 4,000 shared Treg TCRbeta sequences, under 40% were healthy-donor-only and about 9.1% patient-only.

A word on this clone: What it recognizes is unknown.

Per germline, CDR1 MNHNY and CDR2 SVGAGI (reference sequence). There are 13 residues in the CDR3. The ends were cut back, 3 bases at V and 3 bases at J, with 9 bases in the middle. Assay: immunoSEQ multiplex PCR; the TCRdb copy retains only in-frame clones and omits some. The sample shows roughly 23,000 clones, around 97% of them seen only once. Conventional CD4 T cells were sorted as CD4+CD127+ cells. The chain couples TRBV6-6 to TRBJ2-7; D is undetermined. The clonotype comes from a human donor with AIRE deficiency. Source material: conventional CD4+ T cells sorted from PBMCs. DNA of the CDR3: TGTGCCAGCAGTTATCTAAGGCACTACGAGCAGTACTTC. Translated: CASSYLRHYEQYF.